These 3 T cell receptor beta chains were sequenced from one sample in a study of blood T cell repertoires in COVID-19. Sequencing was performed with immunoSEQ multiplex PCR; in TCRdb, only in-frame clones are kept and a portion is missing. The profile shows 70,000 to 85,000 clones, around 80% of them singletons. The specimen sequenced was peripheral blood. These receptor sequences come from a woman of 80 years or more with acute or convalescent COVID-19.

The genes are TRBV19 and TRBJ1-5; 9 bases agree with TRBD1. Germline V gene lookup returns CDR1 LNHDA and CDR2 SQIVND (reference sequence). The V gene end was trimmed by 1 base and the J gene end by 7 bases; junction bases not matched to a gene: 2. This CDR3 has 14 amino acids. The DNA of the CDR3 is TGTGCCAGTAGTATAGGGACAGGGGAACAGCCCCAGCATTTT. It specifies CASSIGTGEQPQHF.

This chain uses TRBV28 with TRBJ2-2; TRBD2 agrees at 8 bases. With 6 bases clipped from V and 2 bases from J, the junction kept 8 bases outside the gene matches. Looked up from germline, CDR1 is MDHEN and CDR2 is SYDVKM. The CDR3 length is 16 residues. Written as DNA, the CDR3 is TGTGCCAGCAGCAACCGGGGGGGTGTTAACACCGGGGAGCTGTTTTTT. This codes for CASSNRGGVNTGELFF.

V and J are TRBV7-6 and TRBJ2-5, with TRBD2 identical over 9 bases. Germline V lookup: CDR1 SGHVS, CDR2 FNYEAQ. This CDR3 is built from 16 residues. V shed 2 bases, J shed 1 base, and the junction held 5 bases outside the gene matches. The CDR3 DNA sequence: TGTGCCAGCAGCTTATATTCTAGCGGGGTCCAAGAGACCCAGTACTTC. This translates into CASSLYSSGVQETQYF. The entire variable domain, with the rest obtained from reference TRBV7-6 and TRBJ2-5, is as follows: GAGVSQSPRYKVTKRGQDVALRCDPISGHVSLYWYRQALGQGPEFLTYFNYEAQQDKSGLPNDRFSAERPEGSISTLTIQRTEQRDSAMYRCASSLYSSGVQETQYFGPGTRLLVL.